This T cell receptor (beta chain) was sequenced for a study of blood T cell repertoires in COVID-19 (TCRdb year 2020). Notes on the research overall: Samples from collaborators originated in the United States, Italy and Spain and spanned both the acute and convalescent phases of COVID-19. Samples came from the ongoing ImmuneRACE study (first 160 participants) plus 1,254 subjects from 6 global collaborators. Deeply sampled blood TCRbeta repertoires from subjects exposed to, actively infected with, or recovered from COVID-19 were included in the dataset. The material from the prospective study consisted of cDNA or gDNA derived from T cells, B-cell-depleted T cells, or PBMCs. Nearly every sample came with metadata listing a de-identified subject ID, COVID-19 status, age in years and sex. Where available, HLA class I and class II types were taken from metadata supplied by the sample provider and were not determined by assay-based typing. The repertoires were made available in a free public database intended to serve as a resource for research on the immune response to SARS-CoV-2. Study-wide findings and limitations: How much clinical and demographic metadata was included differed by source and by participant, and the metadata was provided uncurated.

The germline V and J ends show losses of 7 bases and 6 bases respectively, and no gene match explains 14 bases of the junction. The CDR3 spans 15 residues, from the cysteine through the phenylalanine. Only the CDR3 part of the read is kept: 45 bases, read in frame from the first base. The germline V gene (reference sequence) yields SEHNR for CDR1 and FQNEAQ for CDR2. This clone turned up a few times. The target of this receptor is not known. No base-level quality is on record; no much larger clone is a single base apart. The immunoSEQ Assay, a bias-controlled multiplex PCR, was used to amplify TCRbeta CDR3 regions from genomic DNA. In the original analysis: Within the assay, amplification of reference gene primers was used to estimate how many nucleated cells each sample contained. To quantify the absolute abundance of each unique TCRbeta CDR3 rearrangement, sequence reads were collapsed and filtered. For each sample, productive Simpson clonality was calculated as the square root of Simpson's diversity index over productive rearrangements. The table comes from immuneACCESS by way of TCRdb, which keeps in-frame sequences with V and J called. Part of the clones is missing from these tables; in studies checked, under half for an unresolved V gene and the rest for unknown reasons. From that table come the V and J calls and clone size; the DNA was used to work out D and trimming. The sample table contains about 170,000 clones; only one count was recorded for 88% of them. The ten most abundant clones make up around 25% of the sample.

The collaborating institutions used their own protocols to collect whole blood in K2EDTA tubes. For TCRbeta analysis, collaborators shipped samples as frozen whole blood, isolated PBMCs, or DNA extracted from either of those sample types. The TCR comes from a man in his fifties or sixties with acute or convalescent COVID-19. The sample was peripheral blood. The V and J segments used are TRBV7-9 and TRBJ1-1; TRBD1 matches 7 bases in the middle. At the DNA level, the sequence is TGTGCCAGCAAAGCCCCGACAGGGTGGGTCGCTGAAGCTTTCTTT. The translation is CASKAPTGWVAEAFF.